Detailed here is one T cell receptor beta chain. Its target is unknown. TCRdb ran MiXCR on the RACE reads and lists one entry per CDR3 protein. Among over 35,000 distinct CDR3 sequences, 4% were seen once, and the ten largest hold around 26%. This entry belongs to a study of human T cells and chemical hapten exposure. Study results and limitations: PT1 expanded TCR counts and patch test score were linked, and their correlation was positive.

Documented time point: patch test 1, 2 weeks after DPC sensitization. As for treatment: therapeutic diphenylcyclopropenone sensitization with weekly scalp DPC. Unfractionated whole blood served as the source for total RNA extraction. Donation of samples came from alopecia patients who were 18 to 70 years old and suitable for DPC. Trimming removed 5 bases from V and 5 bases from J, with 6 bases in between. CDR3 length: 11 amino acids. Material: whole blood, obtained in connection with sensitization to the hapten diphenylcyclopropenone (DPC). V is TRBV12-3 or TRBV12-4 and J is TRBJ1-2; D remains unclear. The source is a man aged 50 to 60 with alopecia areata. Some clones in this sample may be carry-over from other donors' samples. The CDR3 sequence is CASSPDYGYTF. Here the CDR3 DNA reads TGTGCCAGCAGTCCTGATTATGGCTACACCTTC.